Given below is one T cell receptor beta chain in context. The sample has other DNA sequences that encode this CDR3 too. This entry comes from a study of blood T cell repertoires in COVID-19. On the study more broadly: PBMCs, B-cell-depleted T cells, or T cells provided the cDNA or gDNA that made up the material.

This CDR3 spans 14 amino acids. Germline CDR1 is GTSNPN and CDR2 is SVGIG (reference sequence). V shed 5 bases and J 2 bases; nucleotides not matched to a gene: 3. TCRdb's table, derived via immunoSEQ multiplex PCR, lists solely in-frame clones and lacks some. The data contain 100,000 to 150,000 clones, about 80% of them singletons. The receptor was derived from a man aged 35 to 55 with active or convalescent COVID-19. The sequencing sample was made of peripheral blood. V is TRBV30 and J is TRBJ2-2; 9 bases are a match to TRBD1. CDR3: CAWRGQGNTGELFF. CDR3 coding DNA: TGTGCCTGGCGGGGACAGGGAAACACCGGGGAGCTGTTTTTT.